This T cell receptor beta chain emerged from a study of CD8+ T cells in alopecia areata. Study-wide context: Once tofacitinib had been taken for 6 to 18 months, 6 months off drug followed.

The CDR3 is 14 residues long. The germline V gene has CDR1 MDHEN and CDR2 SYDVKM. Losses at the gene ends were 6 bases for V and 0 bases for J; bases not matched to a gene: 2. It was cDNA, reverse transcribed from extracted RNA, that served as the sequencing template. Sequencing was performed with immunoSEQ multiplex PCR; in TCRdb, only in-frame clones are kept and a portion is missing. The sample lists 190,000 or so clones; about three fifths were seen once. This clone was seen more than once but under ten times. The sample's treatment: oral pan-JAK inhibitor, 5-10 mg twice daily. The sequences come from CD8+ T cells sorted from blood, collected at week 24, from a patient treated with tofacitinib. The chain combines TRBV28 with TRBJ2-5; 9 nucleotides agree with TRBD2. This TCR was sampled from a human donor with alopecia areata. The CDR3 loop reads CASSPSGNQETQYF. The CDR3 DNA sequence: TGTGCCAGCAGCCCTAGCGGGAACCAAGAGACCCAGTACTTC.